Following are 28 T cell receptor beta chains from one sample sequenced in a study of blood T cell repertoires in COVID-19. Sequenced by immunoSEQ multiplex PCR; TCRdb stores in-frame clones only, minus some. The sample lists under 75,000 clones, approximately 88% occurring once. The sequenced sample consisted of peripheral blood. The receptors derive from a human donor in a cohort sampled during active COVID-19.

The gene calls are TRBV6-2 or TRBV6-3 and TRBJ1-5; no reliable D call. V was clipped by 0 bases and J by 4 bases, with 4 bases between them. The CDR3 has 13 residues. CDR1 is MNHEY and CDR2 is SVGEGT in the germline V gene. The CDR3 DNA reads as TGTGCCAGCAGTTACTCGAGGAATCAGCCCCAGCATTTT. This translates into CASSYSRNQPQHF.

V is TRBV4-1 and J is TRBJ2-7; TRBD2 matches 16 bases. The CDR3 loop spans 20 amino acids. Unmatched junction bases numbered 9, after V lost 1 base and J lost 0 bases. The germline V gene encodes CDR1 MGHRA and CDR2 YSYEKL. DNA for the CDR3: TGCGCCAGCAGCCAAGCGGCGGGACTAGCGGGGGGGCGGAGCTCCTACGAGCAGTACTTC. This translates into CASSQAAGLAGGRSSYEQYF.

This clone was detected only once. The chain links TRBV7-8 to TRBJ2-7; TRBD2 is a possible D gene (5 bases). This CDR3 spans 14 amino acids. Trimming took off 5 bases at V and 1 base at J, with 12 bases between the two ends. From germline, CDR1 is SGHVS and CDR2 FQNEAQ. The CDR3 reads CASSHGLTSYEQYF. The CDR3 nucleotides read TGTGCCAGCAGCCATGGACTGACATCCTACGAGCAGTACTTC.

The chain joins TRBV24-1 to TRBJ2-3, with 7 bases identical to TRBD2. CDR1 is KGHDR and CDR2 is SFDVKD in the germline V gene. V lost 6 bases and J lost 8; bases outside the gene matches: 13. The CDR3 spans 15 residues. CDR3 DNA: TGTGCCACCAGTAGGGCGGGAGCCGATGGGGGTACGCAGTATTTT. Amino acid sequence: CATSRAGADGGTQYF.

In this sample, this clone turned up once. The V call is TRBV7-9, the J call TRBJ2-7; D possibly corresponds to TRBD1 (6 bases). V lost 1 base and J lost 3, with 13 bases in between. This CDR3 comprises 15 residues. Germline-derived CDR1 and CDR2 are SEHNR and FQNEAQ (reference sequence). The chain's CDR3 is CASSLDGTLNYEQYF. The CDR3 region has the DNA TGTGCCAGCAGCTTAGATGGGACACTGAACTACGAGCAGTACTTC.

This rearrangement joins TRBV30 to TRBJ2-1, with D maybe TRBD1 (6 bases). The V gene's germline CDR1 is GTSNPN and CDR2 SVGIG (reference sequence). Deletions cut 5 bases from V and 3 bases from J, with 8 bases between. The CDR3 has 12 amino acids. The CDR3 region has the DNA TGTGCCTGGGCACAGGGCTACAATGAGCAGTTCTTC. It translates to CAWAQGYNEQFF.

The rearrangement joins TRBV28 to TRBJ1-1; D not certain. Per germline, CDR1 MDHEN and CDR2 SYDVKM. This CDR3 has 11 residues. V was trimmed by 7 bases and J by 5 bases, leaving 8 bases between them. CDR3 nucleotides: TGTGCCAGCAAGGCGGCGACTGAAGCTTTCTTT. This translates into CASKAATEAFF.

This rearrangement joins TRBV7-9 to TRBJ2-3; 13 bases fit TRBD2. This CDR3 is built from 18 residues. Germline assignment: CDR1 SEHNR and CDR2 FQNEAQ (reference sequence). The trim removed 4 bases at V and 3 bases at J, leaving 10 bases unmatched. The CDR3 DNA is TGTGCCAGCAGCTCCCCCTCTTTGACTAGCGGGAGGACAGATACGCAGTATTTT. It specifies CASSSPSLTSGRTDTQYF. Together with reference TRBV7-9 and TRBJ2-3, the CDR3 gives the full variable domain: DTGVSQNPRHKITKRGQNVTFRCDPISEHNRLYWYRQTLGQGPEFLTYFQNEAQLEKSRLLSDRFSAERPKGSFSTLEIQRTEQGDSAMYLCASSSPSLTSGRTDTQYFGPGTRLTVL.

This clone was found a few times. The sample contains more than one DNA sequence encoding this CDR3. This sequence joins TRBV28 and TRBJ2-1; 11 bases line up with TRBD2. V was pared by 3 bases and J by 5 bases, with 3 bases of the junction left unmatched. CDR3 length: 15 amino acids. Germline CDR1 and CDR2: MDHEN and SYDVKM. The CDR3 DNA follows: TGTGCCAGCAGTTTGCTAGCGGGGGGAAACAATGAGCAGTTCTTC. It yields the protein CASSLLAGGNNEQFF.

The table lists this clone with a count of one. The V call is TRBV11-1, the J call TRBJ2-4, with unresolved D. The CDR3 runs 14 residues. The V gene lost 5 bases and the J gene lost 0 bases, with 8 bases spanning the gap. Germline V gives CDR1 SGHAT, CDR2 FQDESV (reference sequence). CDR3 amino acids: CASSAVVAKNIQYF. The CDR3 DNA reads as TGTGCCAGCAGCGCGGTCGTAGCCAAAAACATTCAGTACTTC.

The sample holds one count of this clone. V gene TRBV19 combines with J gene TRBJ2-6; TRBD1 matches at 7 bases. The CDR3 contains 15 residues. Looked up from germline, CDR1 is LNHDA and CDR2 is SQIVND (reference sequence). The junction had 6 bases not matched to a gene; V was cut back by 7 bases and J by 3 bases. The CDR3 sequence is CASIKGALGANVLTF. DNA of the CDR3: TGTGCCAGTATAAAGGGGGCGCTTGGGGCCAACGTCCTGACTTTC.

This chain links TRBV7-9 with TRBJ2-7; 8 bases map to TRBD1. V lost 7 bases to trimming and J lost 7 bases; unmatched junction nucleotides: 15. CDR3 length: 15 residues. Germline CDR1 is SEHNR and CDR2 is FQNEAQ (reference sequence). The CDR3 reads CASTSGDRYGPEQYF. The DNA of the CDR3 is TGTGCCAGCACCTCTGGGGACAGGTATGGGCCTGAGCAGTACTTC.

The chain joins TRBV3-1 (or the pseudogene TRBV3-2) to TRBJ1-5; no definite D call. Germline lookup yields CDR1 LGHDT and CDR2 YNNKEL (reference sequence). V dropped 1 base and J dropped 1 base, with 5 bases sitting between them. This CDR3 region has 14 residues. CDR3: CASSQGESNQPQHF. The CDR3, as DNA: TGTGCCAGCAGCCAAGGGGAGAGCAATCAGCCCCAGCATTTT.

This rearrangement joins TRBV14 to TRBJ1-1, with D possibly being TRBD1 (5 bases). The CDR3 is 13 residues long. Trimming cost V 1 base and J 3 bases, with 6 bases left between them. CDR1 and CDR2 from the germline V gene are SGHDN and FVKESK. The CDR3 is CASSQAGHTEAFF. The CDR3, as DNA: TGTGCCAGCAGCCAAGCAGGGCACACTGAAGCTTTCTTT.

The rearrangement joins TRBV5-1 to TRBJ1-6; 11 bases are shared with TRBD1. The J segment lost 1 base and the V segment lost 4 bases, leaving 4 bases of the junction unmatched. This CDR3 is 17 amino acids long. CDR1 is SGHRS, CDR2 YFSETQ, per germline. CDR3 region: CASSTGQGASYNSPLHF. CDR3 coding DNA: TGCGCCAGCAGCACAGGACAGGGGGCGTCCTATAATTCACCCCTCCACTTT.

V and J are TRBV2 and TRBJ2-6, with 12 bases identical to TRBD1. Germline V gives CDR1 SNHLY, CDR2 FYNNEI. This CDR3 has 20 amino acids. V lost 4 bases and J lost 3; bases outside the gene matches: 13. The DNA for the CDR3 is TGTGCCAGCAGTGTCAGATCGGGACAGGGGGCGGAGGATGGGGCCAACGTCCTGACTTTC. It is translated as CASSVRSGQGAEDGANVLTF.

The rearrangement links TRBV6-4 to TRBJ2-1; perhaps TRBD2 as D (6 bases). The germline gives CDR1 MRHNA, CDR2 SNTAGT. The V and J ends lost 10 bases and 9 bases respectively, with 25 bases between them. The CDR3 length is 15 residues. The DNA of the CDR3 is TGTGCCACCTCCTACGTCGGGACTGGGAGTAGTGAGCAGTTCTTC. Protein: CATSYVGTGSSEQFF.

The chain employs TRBV9 and TRBJ1-3; D is perhaps TRBD1 (6 bases). This CDR3 has 17 amino acids. In germline, CDR1 is SGDLS, CDR2 YYNGEE. V lost 3 bases to trimming and J lost 7 bases, with 23 bases between them. The CDR3: CASSETQQGRAMNTIYF. The CDR3 bases are TGTGCCAGCAGCGAAACCCAGCAGGGGCGCGCGATGAACACCATATATTTT. Looking up the rest from reference TRBV9 and TRBJ1-3 gives the full variable domain: DSGVTQTPKHLITATGQRVTLRCSPRSGDLSVYWYQQSLDQGLQFLIQYYNGEERAKGNILERFSAQQFPDLHSELNLSSLELGDSALYFCASSETQQGRAMNTIYFGEGSWLTVV.

This chain connects TRBV6-5 to TRBJ2-1, with 10 positions matching TRBD2. V trimming: 6 bases; J trimming: 6 bases; junction bases outside the gene matches: 8. CDR1 is MNHEY and CDR2 is SVGAGI in the germline V gene. The CDR3 length is 15 residues. The CDR3 coding sequence is TGTGCCAGCAGACCGCTAGCGGGGGTGATCAATGAGCAGTTCTTC. This codes for CASRPLAGVINEQFF.

The chain uses TRBV28 and TRBJ1-1; 9 nucleotides align to TRBD1. CDR1 and CDR2 (germline): MDHEN, SYDVKM. V shed 5 bases, J shed 7 bases, and the junction held 2 bases outside the gene matches. This CDR3 has 12 amino acids. CDR3 region: CASSRDRVEAFF. In DNA form, the CDR3 reads TGTGCCAGCAGTAGGGACAGGGTTGAAGCTTTCTTT.

The V call is TRBV5-1, the J call TRBJ2-1, with a tentative D call TRBD2 (6 bases). Germline V CDR1 and CDR2: SGHRS, YFSETQ. This CDR3 has 15 amino acids. V was cut by 4 bases and J by 7 bases, with 18 bases left in between. The CDR3 sequence: CASSGQTGAENEQFF. The CDR3 coding sequence is TGCGCCAGCAGCGGTCAGACGGGAGCGGAAAATGAGCAGTTCTTC.

The chain recombines TRBV19 with TRBJ1-5; D not certain. The length of the CDR3 is 16 residues. Germline CDR1 LNHDA, CDR2 SQIVND (reference sequence). V was trimmed by 1 base and J by 4 bases, leaving 14 bases between them. The CDR3: CASSIAPLARNQPQHF. DNA for the CDR3: TGTGCCAGTAGTATAGCCCCCCTGGCCAGGAATCAGCCCCAGCATTTT.

The chain recombines TRBV7-3 with TRBJ1-1; D remains unclear. Trimming shortened V by 2 bases and J by 0 bases, and 4 bases separated the two germline ends. Germline V gene lookup returns CDR1 SGHTA and CDR2 FQGTGA. The CDR3 loop spans 13 amino acids. The CDR3 sequence is CASSLSVNTEAFF. Written as DNA, the CDR3 is TGTGCCAGCAGCTTATCCGTGAACACTGAAGCTTTCTTT.

J is TRBJ1-2 and V is TRBV30, with 10 bases aligning to TRBD1. The CDR3 has 15 residues. The V gene's germline CDR1 is GTSNPN and CDR2 SVGIG (reference sequence). V shed 7 bases, J shed 7 bases, and the junction held 15 bases outside the gene matches. CDR3 DNA: TGTGCCTTAAAACGGGACAGGGGTGGTCGGGGTGGCTACACCTTC. It is translated as CALKRDRGGRGGYTF.

This chain connects TRBV5-1 to TRBJ2-7; weak D call: TRBD2 (6 bases). The CDR3 consists of 15 residues. V was pared by 5 bases and J by 2 bases, with 17 bases between. Germline CDR1 reads SGHRS; CDR2 reads YFSETQ. CDR3 sequence (DNA): TGCGCCAGCAGTCCCCAAACGGGAGCTACCTACGAGCAGTACTTC. This sequence encodes CASSPQTGATYEQYF.

J is TRBJ2-2 and V is TRBV28; D perhaps matches TRBD2 (6 bases). Trimming took 4 bases from V and 2 from J, leaving 11 bases between them. Germline V gives CDR1 MDHEN, CDR2 SYDVKM. The CDR3 loop spans 15 amino acids. The CDR3 is CASSSGLLNTGELFF. In nucleotides, the CDR3 is TGTGCCAGCAGTTCCGGACTACTTAACACCGGGGAGCTGTTTTTT.

The J gene is TRBJ2-2, the V gene TRBV7-2; 9 positions match TRBD1. Germline V gene sequence: CDR1 SGHTA, CDR2 FQGNSA. Trimming removed 8 bases from V and 5 bases from J; junction bases left unmatched: 6. The CDR3 spans 14 residues. CDR3 residues: CASSGQGTTGELFF. The CDR3 DNA follows: TGTGCCAGCTCAGGACAGGGGACAACCGGGGAGCTGTTTTTT.

The J gene is TRBJ2-6, the V gene TRBV19; 7 nucleotides line up with TRBD1. Per germline, CDR1 LNHDA and CDR2 SQIVND (reference sequence). V shed 5 bases, J shed 0 bases, and the junction held 16 bases outside the gene matches. The CDR3 is 20 residues long. CDR3 bases: TGTGCCAGTAGTGCCTTCGGACAGGCCACTACTAGCTCTGGGGCCAACGTCCTGACTTTC. Translated, it gives CASSAFGQATTSSGANVLTF.